This T cell receptor (beta chain) was sequenced in a study of beta chain features in type 1 diabetes. Study-wide findings and caveats: VDJ junctions from type 1 diabetes patients carried fewer insertions and larger deletions. When Type 1 diabetes patients were examined, their TCRB CDR3s proved moderately but significantly shorter in all four CD4+ subsets. cDNA sequencing could over-represent cells with high TCR expression.

Staining for CD45RO/CCR7/CD25/CD127/CD95/CD27 allowed sorting of CD4+ naive, central memory, regulatory and stem cell-like memory cells. Deletions cut 2 bases from V and 1 base from J, with 14 bases between. CDR1 is SNHLY, CDR2 FYNNEI, per germline. CDR3 length: 16 amino acids. All of the isolated RNA was reverse transcribed, so expressed TCRB transcripts were sequenced. Produced via immunoSEQ multiplex PCR; TCRdb's table is partial and in-frame only. The sample has around 160,000 clones, roughly 59% seen once. Comment on this clone: Its antigen remains unidentified.

Sequenced material: naive CD4+ T cells from blood. This sequence was found in a man aged 30 to 45 with type 1 diabetes. The V call is TRBV2, the J call TRBJ1-1; tentative D call: TRBD1 (5 bases). The CDR3 region is CASSEYRKPPNTEAFF. The CDR3 bases are TGTGCCAGCAGTGAATACAGGAAACCTCCGAACACTGAAGCTTTCTTT.